This T cell receptor beta chain was sequenced for a study of blood T cell repertoires in COVID-19. The V segment lost 3 bases and the J segment 10 bases; nucleotides outside the gene matches: 6. CDR3 length: 15 amino acids. Germline assignment: CDR1 WSHSY and CDR2 SAAADI. TCRdb's table, derived via immunoSEQ multiplex PCR, lists solely in-frame clones and lacks some. This table has tens of thousands of clones, about 90% appearing once. The chain has TRBV10-2 and TRBJ2-1, with TRBD2 matching over 13 bases. Sample: peripheral blood. The source is a woman in her fifties or sixties with COVID-19, enrolled during active disease. CDR3 nucleotide sequence: TGCGCCAGCAGTGAACTAGCGGGAGGGCTTAGGGAGCAGTTCTTC. Amino acid sequence: CASSELAGGLREQFF.